Listed below are T cell receptor beta chains from one sample, sequenced in a study of blood T cell repertoires in COVID-19. The repertoire was sequenced with immunoSEQ multiplex PCR; TCRdb's copy has only in-frame clones and lacks some. The sample lists under 400,000 clones; over 75% were seen once. The sample consisted of PBMCs or T cells enriched from blood (not recorded which). These receptors were collected from a middle-aged man in a cohort exposed to, infected with or recovered from COVID-19 (not recorded which). CDR3s include the opening cysteine and the closing phenylalanine or tryptophan. The D gene is left open where the match is weak. Not every row has a clone size; where given, it reads once, few, many or a size class.

-	TRBV5-1	-	TRBJ2-3	CASSLGLEGTDTQYF	TGCGCCAGCAGCTTGGGACTAGAGGGCACAGATACGCAGTATTTT
-	TRBV25-1	-	TRBJ2-7	CASSAGQPYYEQYF	TGTGCCAGCAGCGCCGGACAACCTTACTACGAGCAGTACTTC
-	TRBV7-2	-	TRBJ2-1	CASSLFPGQPGEQFF	TGTGCCAGCAGCTTATTCCCTGGTCAGCCGGGGGAGCAGTTCTTC
-	TRBV12-5	TRBD2	TRBJ2-1	CASGFGTSGRVEQFF	TGTGCTAGTGGTTTCGGGACTAGCGGGAGGGTTGAGCAGTTCTTC
once	TRBV5-4	TRBD2	TRBJ2-1	CASSLIAGNNEQFF	TGTGCCAGCAGCTTAATAGCGGGAAACAATGAGCAGTTCTTC
-	TRBV6-1	-	TRBJ1-6	CASSENRGSSPLHF	TGTGCCAGCAGTGAGAACCGCGGGAGTTCACCCCTCCACTTT
-	TRBV27	-	TRBJ2-5	CASKGGGPQYF	TGTGCCAGCAAGGGGGGGGGTCCCCAGTACTTC
-	TRBV27	TRBD2	TRBJ2-1	CASQDLSGRRYNEQFF	TGTGCCAGCCAGGACCTTAGCGGGAGGAGGTACAATGAGCAGTTCTTC
once	TRBV7-8	-	TRBJ1-2	CASSPTVGGTYGYTF	TGTGCCAGCAGCCCCACGGTCGGGGGGACCTATGGCTACACCTTC
-	TRBV19	TRBD1	TRBJ1-2	CASSKTGGNDYGYTF	TGTGCCAGTAGTAAGACAGGGGGAAACGACTATGGCTACACCTTC
few	TRBV2	-	TRBJ1-5	CASSAQGPIQPQHF	TGTGCCAGCAGTGCACAGGGACCCATTCAGCCCCAGCATTTT
-	TRBV2	TRBD1	TRBJ2-1	CASRGDRGLVEQFF	TGTGCCAGCAGGGGTGACAGGGGGCTGGTTGAGCAGTTCTTC
-	TRBV10-3	-	TRBJ2-1	CAISEGETSLRQFF	TGTGCCATCAGTGAGGGGGAGACTAGTCTTCGGCAGTTCTTC
-	TRBV5-6	-	TRBJ1-3	CASSFGRQAVSGNTIYF	TGTGCCAGCAGCTTCGGCCGACAGGCCGTCTCTGGAAACACCATATATTTT
-	TRBV7-9	-	TRBJ2-1	CASSLRGGKDFREQFF	TGTGCCAGCAGCTTGCGAGGAGGTAAAGACTTTCGTGAGCAGTTCTTC
few	TRBV28	-	TRBJ1-1	CASSSIGGRTEAFF	TGTGCCAGCAGTTCCATCGGGGGGCGCACTGAAGCTTTCTTT
-	TRBV5-1	TRBD2	TRBJ2-5	CASSLEAGSGAQQETQYF	TGCGCCAGCAGCTTGGAGGCGGGGAGCGGGGCCCAACAAGAGACCCAGTACTTC
-	TRBV5-1	TRBD1	TRBJ1-2	CASSLMAGGDYGYTF	TGCGCCAGCAGCTTAATGGCAGGGGGTGACTATGGCTACACCTTC
-	TRBV18	-	TRBJ1-1	CASSPGAANTEAFF	TGTGCCAGCTCACCAGGGGCAGCGAACACTGAAGCTTTCTTT
-	TRBV10-1	-	TRBJ1-1	CASSESSNTEAFF	TGCGCCAGCAGTGAGTCCTCGAACACTGAAGCTTTCTTT
-	TRBV6-1	-	TRBJ2-7	CASSEAPSSSYEQYF	TGTGCCAGCAGTGAAGCTCCTAGCAGCTCCTACGAGCAGTACTTC
-	TRBV4-1	TRBD2	TRBJ2-1	CASSQDQGSGSPRYNEQFF	TGCGCCAGCAGCCAAGATCAGGGTAGCGGGAGCCCTCGCTACAATGAGCAGTTCTTC
-	TRBV11-2	-	TRBJ2-3	CASSRGTDTQYF	TGTGCCAGCAGCAGGGGAACAGATACGCAGTATTTT
-	TRBV2	TRBD1	TRBJ1-1	CASSAQGSLNTEAFF	TGTGCCAGCAGTGCACAGGGGTCTTTGAACACTGAAGCTTTCTTT
-	TRBV18	-	TRBJ1-2	CASSPPVGQIYGYTF	TGTGCCAGCTCACCACCGGTTGGACAGATCTATGGCTACACCTTC
once	TRBV7-8	-	TRBJ2-1	CASSLVFVQRHEQFF	TGTGCCAGCAGCTTAGTTTTTGTGCAGAGGCATGAGCAGTTCTTC
-	TRBV19	-	TRBJ2-2	CASSIGVNTGELFF	TGTGCCAGTAGTATCGGTGTCAACACCGGGGAGCTGTTTTTT
-	TRBV10-3	TRBD2	TRBJ2-7	CATGLAGGPRQYF	TGTGCCACTGGACTAGCGGGAGGACCCCGGCAGTACTTC
-	TRBV7-9	-	TRBJ1-1	CASSLSRGINTEAFF	TGTGCCAGCAGCTTATCTCGGGGGATTAACACTGAAGCTTTCTTT
-	TRBV24-1	-	TRBJ2-7	CATSDLVRESRWEQYF	TGTGCCACCAGTGATTTAGTCAGGGAAAGCCGGTGGGAGCAGTACTTC
-	TRBV5-1	-	TRBJ1-1	CASSEEMNTEAFF	TGCGCCAGCAGCGAGGAGATGAACACTGAAGCTTTCTTT
-	TRBV2	TRBD2	TRBJ2-7	CASSPTSRLAGNEQYF	TGTGCCAGCAGCCCAACCTCCCGACTAGCGGGGAACGAGCAGTACTTC
-	TRBV14	TRBD2	TRBJ2-1	CASSRPGPGGRITNEQFF	TGTGCCAGCAGCCGACCGGGGCCTGGCGGGAGAATAACCAATGAGCAGTTCTTC
-	TRBV23-1	TRBD1	TRBJ1-5	CASSSGTGNQPQHF	TGCGCCAGCAGTTCCGGGACAGGCAATCAGCCCCAGCATTTT
-	TRBV28	-	TRBJ2-2	CASSPQGNSGELFF	TGTGCCAGCAGTCCACAGGGTAATTCCGGGGAGCTGTTTTTT
-	TRBV5-1	-	TRBJ2-1	CASSLSRESYNEQFF	TGCGCCAGCAGCTTGAGTCGGGAATCCTACAATGAGCAGTTCTTC
-	TRBV19	-	TRBJ1-5	CASSKAGDSNQPQHF	TGTGCCAGTAGTAAGGCAGGGGATAGCAATCAGCCCCAGCATTTT
-	TRBV28	-	TRBJ1-6	CASSLGGAGSYNSPLHF	TGTGCCAGCAGTTTAGGGGGGGCTGGTTCCTATAATTCACCCCTCCACTTT
-	TRBV7-9	TRBD2	TRBJ2-5	CASSLTAAAGVEETQYF	TGTGCCAGCAGCTTAACGGCAGCAGCGGGAGTTGAAGAGACCCAGTACTTC
-	TRBV3-1/TRBV3-2	-	TRBJ1-1	CASSQSGGTEAFF	TGTGCCAGCAGCCAGTCCGGGGGGACTGAAGCTTTCTTT
-	TRBV6-5	-	TRBJ1-1	CASKIAGGTEAFF	TGTGCCAGCAAAATAGCGGGTGGAACTGAAGCTTTCTTT
-	TRBV7-9	-	TRBJ1-1	CASSLPEGQLF	TGTGCCAGCAGCTTACCGGAAGGACAGCTCTTT